Presented here are 10 T cell receptor beta chains from one specimen sequenced in a study of identical twins. In TCRdb, the 5' RACE reads were re-called with MiXCR into one record per CDR3 protein. Of roughly 1,500,000 distinct CDR3 sequences detected, about 31% appear once; the ten largest clones hold 0.25% to 0.3%. The sample consisted of cord blood. The receptors derive from a newborn girl in good health.

The sample holds a few counts of this clonotype. This chain connects TRBV20-1 to TRBJ2-4; weak D call: TRBD2 (5 bases). The CDR3 loop spans 15 amino acids. Germline-derived CDR1 and CDR2 are DFQATT and SNEGSKA (reference sequence). The ends were cut back, 4 bases at V and 0 bases at J, with 13 bases in the middle. The DNA of the CDR3 is TGCAGTGCTATCCATAGCGCGAAAGCCAAAAACATTCAGTACTTC. This translates into CSAIHSAKAKNIQYF.

In regard to this clonotype: This may come from a read error, since a much larger clone is one base off. This sequence joins TRBV9 and TRBJ2-1, with D perhaps matching TRBD1 (5 bases). Trimming removed 0 bases from V and 13 bases from J, with 14 bases in between. CDR1 SGDLS and CDR2 YYNGEE come from the germline V gene. CDR3 length: 13 residues. The CDR3 region is CASSVDRLETQFF. The CDR3 nucleotides read TGTGCCAGCAGCGTAGACAGGTTAGAGACCCAGTTCTTC.

There are a few counts of this clonotype. The genes are TRBV4-2 and TRBJ2-7, with 7 bases fitting TRBD2. The CDR3 loop spans 15 amino acids. The germline V gene has CDR1 LGHNA and CDR2 YNFKEQ. V gave up 4 bases and J gave up 0 bases; unmatched junction bases: 6. The CDR3 sequence is CASSRLAVSSYEQYF. CDR3 sequence (DNA): TGTGCCAGCAGCCGCCTAGCGGTGAGCTCCTACGAGCAGTACTTC.

The rearrangement uses TRBV20-1 and TRBJ2-3; TRBD2 is a possible D gene (6 bases). Trimming took 6 bases from V and 0 from J, leaving 16 bases between them. Germline CDR1 DFQATT, CDR2 SNEGSKA (reference sequence). This CDR3 contains 15 residues. The CDR3 spells CSAPPGRGSTDTQYF. CDR3 DNA: TGCAGTGCCCCCCCGGGGCGGGGTAGCACAGATACGCAGTATTTT.

V gene TRBV27 combines with J gene TRBJ2-7; 8 bases are shared with TRBD1. The CDR3 sequence is 13 residues long. The ends lost 3 bases at V and 12 bases at J; junction bases unmatched: 10. From germline, CDR1 is MNHEY and CDR2 SMNVEV (reference sequence). This CDR3 is CASSFDRGETLYF. In nucleotides, the CDR3 is TGTGCCAGCAGTTTCGACAGGGGAGAGACCCTGTACTTC.

This clonotype has more than one count but fewer than ten. V is TRBV28 and J is TRBJ2-7; D is possibly TRBD2 (6 bases). V was clipped by 2 bases and J by 2 bases, with 19 bases between them. The CDR3 loop spans 17 amino acids. Germline CDR1 reads MDHEN; CDR2 reads SYDVKM. The CDR3 DNA is TGTGCCAGCAGTTTACCCTCCCGGGGGAGTGGGGCCTACGAGCAGTACTTC. Protein sequence: CASSLPSRGSGAYEQYF.

V gene TRBV6-1 combines with J gene TRBJ2-5, with 9 positions matching TRBD2. Losses at the gene ends were 3 bases for V and 4 bases for J; bases not matched to a gene: 6. Looked up from germline, CDR1 is MNHNS and CDR2 is SASEGT. CDR3 size: 15 residues. CDR3 DNA sequence: TGTGCCAGCAGTGATTGGCTAGCGGGGTCAGAGACCCAGTACTTC. This gives the protein CASSDWLAGSETQYF.

This chain joins TRBV12-3 or TRBV12-4 and TRBJ2-3, with TRBD2 as a possible D gene (5 bases). The CDR3 has 15 residues. V lost 0 bases and J 4 bases, leaving 11 bases between the germline ends. In DNA, the CDR3 is TGTGCCAGCAGTTTAGCGCGCCTAGCACCAGATACGCAGTATTTT. This encodes CASSLARLAPDTQYF.

This clonotype showed up many times. The V gene is TRBV9, the J gene TRBJ2-3; D ambiguous. Germline V gene data show CDR1 as SGDLS and CDR2 as YYNGEE. The CDR3 is 14 amino acids. Trimming stripped 0 bases from V and 0 bases from J, with 5 bases between. For the CDR3, the DNA is TGTGCCAGCAGCGTAGTGCCAAGCACAGATACGCAGTATTTT. It encodes CASSVVPSTDTQYF.

The chain carries TRBV5-1 and TRBJ1-1; TRBD1 agrees at 7 bases. Trimming at V came to 4 bases and at J to 1 base, leaving 7 bases not matched to a gene. Germline CDR1 is SGHRS and CDR2 is YFSETQ. The CDR3 has 15 amino acids. CDR3 DNA sequence: TGCGCCAGCAGCGGGCGGACAGGTAGGAACACTGAAGCTTTCTTT. Translating it yields CASSGRTGRNTEAFF.